This T cell receptor beta chain was recorded in a study of graft-versus-host responses after intestinal transplantation. Overall study context: Following induction with anti-thymocyte globulin, all recipients were given tacrolimus and steroids for two to three years.

Researchers processed graft tissue to release intraepithelial and lamina propria lymphocytes. With regard to this clone: Its target is unknown.

Overall study results and limits: Those patients showing graft-donor T cell macrochimerism displayed high graft-versus-host to host-versus-graft clonal ratios in allografts.

CDR1 is MNHNS, CDR2 SASEGT, per germline. Trimming removed 2 bases from V and 4 bases from J, with 8 bases in between. This CDR3 has 13 amino acids. Clones were read by immunoSEQ multiplex PCR, and TCRdb kept only the in-frame ones, dropping some. This table has approximately 60,000 clones, roughly nine tenths appearing once. V gene TRBV6-1 combines with J gene TRBJ1-2; the D is unclear. Sample: ileum tissue, taken less than 400 days after transplant. This clonotype originated in a human patient who received an intestinal transplant, so some T cells may come from the graft donor. CDR3 bases: TGTGCCAGCAGTGAAAACAGCCTCTATGGCTACACCTTC. This sequence encodes CASSENSLYGYTF.